This T cell receptor beta chain was sequenced in a study of blood T cell repertoires in COVID-19. Methods used by the authors: By means of reference gene primer amplification, nucleated cell counts were estimated. TCRdb's copy holds only in-frame clones and misses some; the assay was immunoSEQ multiplex PCR. V, J and clone size were drawn from that table, and D and trimming were deduced from the DNA. The repertoire has about 230,000 clones, roughly 85% of them found once; the top ten carry around 12%. V lost 2 bases, J lost 1 base, and 11 bases lay in between. Germline V CDR1 and CDR2: LNHDA, SQIVND (reference sequence). This CDR3 comprises 15 residues.

This TCR was sampled from a woman aged 18 to 35 who had recovered from COVID-19. What was sequenced was peripheral blood. The chain joins TRBV19 to TRBJ1-2; D unclear. CDR3 in DNA: TGTGCCAGTAGTATAACGCCGGGAGATAACTATGGCTACACCTTC. Its translation is CASSITPGDNYGYTF.